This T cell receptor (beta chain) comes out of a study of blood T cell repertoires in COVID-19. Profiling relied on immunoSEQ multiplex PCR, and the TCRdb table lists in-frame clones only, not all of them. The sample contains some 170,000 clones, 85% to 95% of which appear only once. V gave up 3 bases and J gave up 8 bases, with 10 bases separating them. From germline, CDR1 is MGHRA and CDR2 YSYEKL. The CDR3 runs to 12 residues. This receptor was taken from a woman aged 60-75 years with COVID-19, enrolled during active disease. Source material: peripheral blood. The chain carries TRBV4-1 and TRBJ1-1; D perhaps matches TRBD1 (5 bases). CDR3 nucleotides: TGCGCCAGCAGCCATACAGGTGAAGAAGCTTTCTTT. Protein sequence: CASSHTGEEAFF.